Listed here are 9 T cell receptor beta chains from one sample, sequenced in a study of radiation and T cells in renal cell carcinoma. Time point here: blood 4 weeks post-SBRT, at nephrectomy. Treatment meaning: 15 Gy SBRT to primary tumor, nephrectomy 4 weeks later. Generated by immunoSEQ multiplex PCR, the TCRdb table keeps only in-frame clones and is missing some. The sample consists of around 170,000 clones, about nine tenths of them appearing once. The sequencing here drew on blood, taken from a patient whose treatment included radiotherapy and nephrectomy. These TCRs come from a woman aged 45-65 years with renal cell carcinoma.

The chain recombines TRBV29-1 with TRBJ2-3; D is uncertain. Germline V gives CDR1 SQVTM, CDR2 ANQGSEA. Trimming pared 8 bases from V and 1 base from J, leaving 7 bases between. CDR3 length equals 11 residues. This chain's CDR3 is CSLGGTDTQYF. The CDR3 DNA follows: TGCAGCCTTGGAGGCACAGATACGCAGTATTTT.

For the CDR3, the DNA is TGTGCCAGCAGTTCTAGCGGGGGGCGGTACGAGCAGTACTTC. Its protein is CASSSSGGRYEQYF. The chain recombines TRBV28 with TRBJ2-7; 11 nucleotides align to TRBD2. V shed 4 bases and J 4 bases; nucleotides not matched to a gene: 3. Germline V CDR1 and CDR2: MDHEN, SYDVKM. The CDR3 runs to 14 residues.

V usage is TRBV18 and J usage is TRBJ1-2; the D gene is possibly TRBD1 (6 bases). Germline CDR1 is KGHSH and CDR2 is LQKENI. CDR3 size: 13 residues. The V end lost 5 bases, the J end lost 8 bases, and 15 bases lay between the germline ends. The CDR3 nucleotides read TGTGCCAGCTCAGAGGACAGAGGACGCGGCTACACCTTC. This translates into CASSEDRGRGYTF.

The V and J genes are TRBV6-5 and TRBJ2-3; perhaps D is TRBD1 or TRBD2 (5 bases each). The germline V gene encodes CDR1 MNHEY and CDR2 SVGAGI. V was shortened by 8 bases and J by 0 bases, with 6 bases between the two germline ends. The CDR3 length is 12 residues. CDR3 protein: CASGGSTDTQYF. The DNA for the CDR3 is TGTGCCAGCGGGGGAAGCACAGATACGCAGTATTTT.

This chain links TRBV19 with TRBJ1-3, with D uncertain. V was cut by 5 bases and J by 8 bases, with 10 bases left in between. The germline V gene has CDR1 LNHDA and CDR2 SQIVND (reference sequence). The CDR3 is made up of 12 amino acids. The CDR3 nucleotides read TGTGCCAGTAGTGCCCTGGGGTACACCATATATTTT. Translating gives CASSALGYTIYF.

The CDR3 here is CASSDSSGANVLTF. As DNA, the CDR3 is TGTGCCAGTAGCGACAGCTCTGGGGCCAACGTCCTGACTTTC. The chain couples TRBV19 to TRBJ2-6; possible D gene TRBD1, 5 bases. CDR3 size: 14 residues. With 6 bases removed from V and 0 bases from J, the gap between germline ends came to 6 bases. The V gene's germline CDR1 is LNHDA and CDR2 SQIVND (reference sequence).

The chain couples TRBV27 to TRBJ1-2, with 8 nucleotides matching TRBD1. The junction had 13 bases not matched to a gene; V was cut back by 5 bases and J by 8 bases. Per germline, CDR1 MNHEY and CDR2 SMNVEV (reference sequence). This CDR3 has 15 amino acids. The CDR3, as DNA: TGTGCCAGCAGTCCAGGGACAGGCACTGCGAGGGGCTACACCTTC. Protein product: CASSPGTGTARGYTF.

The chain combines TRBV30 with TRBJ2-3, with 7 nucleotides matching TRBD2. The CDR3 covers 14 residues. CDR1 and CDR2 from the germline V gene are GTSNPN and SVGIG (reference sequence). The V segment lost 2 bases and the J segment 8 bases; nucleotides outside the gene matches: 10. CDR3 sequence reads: CAWSSGGGASTQYF. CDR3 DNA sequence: TGTGCCTGGAGTAGTGGCGGGGGAGCCAGTACGCAGTATTTT. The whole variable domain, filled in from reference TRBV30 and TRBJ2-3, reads SQTIHQWPATLVQPVGSPLSLECTVEGTSNPNLYWYRQAAGRGLQLLFYSVGIGQISSEVPQNLSASRPQDRQFILSSKKLLLSDSGFYLCAWSSGGGASTQYFGPGTRLTVL.

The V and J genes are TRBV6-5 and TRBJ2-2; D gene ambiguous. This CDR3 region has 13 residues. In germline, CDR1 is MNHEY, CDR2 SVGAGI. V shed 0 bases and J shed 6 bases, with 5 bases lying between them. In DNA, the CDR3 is TGTGCCAGCAGTTACTCCAACCCCGGGGAGCTGTTTTTT. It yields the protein CASSYSNPGELFF.